This T cell receptor beta chain was identified during a study of post-analysis software for immune sequencing data. Study results and limitations: Five TRBV segments were significantly more frequent in patients than in controls. TRBV5-6, TRBV5-1 and TRBV20-1 were among these segments. Multiple sclerosis was associated with a significant reduction in normalized Chao1 diversity relative to controls.

Looked up from germline, CDR1 is SGHAT and CDR2 is FQNNGV. V was shortened by 1 base and J by 0 bases, with 9 bases between the two germline ends. The CDR3 runs 15 residues. This clonotype has only a few counts. The antigen is unknown. Unique molecular identifiers were present in the TCR beta cDNA libraries. Each sample of roughly 0.9 to 11 million input T cells yielded about 500,000 cDNA molecules, so each molecule approximated one T cell. TCRdb used MiXCR to reprocess the PCR reads, holding one entry per CDR3 protein. The sample holds roughly 870,000 distinct CDR3 sequences, around 50% seen once. The TCR sequence derives from a girl aged 10 to 17 with multiple sclerosis. This sequence joins TRBV11-2 and TRBJ1-2; D gene unclear. The source material was blood. CDR3 nucleotides: TGTGCCAGCAGCTTAGCGCCGGATCCTAACTATGGCTACACCTTC. Its protein product is CASSLAPDPNYGYTF.